Listed below are T cell receptor beta chains from one sample, sequenced in a study of T cell responses to AZD1222 COVID-19 vaccine. This table comes from immunoSEQ multiplex PCR, and its TCRdb copy is limited to in-frame clones, with some not included. The sample consists of around 97,000 clones, 75% to 90% of them appearing once. Sequencing was performed on peripheral blood, taken on day 0 of AZD1222 vaccination. The receptors shown here come from an adult in good health. CDR3s include the opening cysteine and the closing phenylalanine or tryptophan. The D gene is left open where the match is weak. Only some rows state a clone size, as once, few, many or a class for expanded clones.

TRBV2	-	-	TRBJ1-2	CASSPESHGYTF	TGTGCCAGCAGCCCTGAGTCCCATGGCTACACCTTC
TRBV6-5	-	TRBD1	TRBJ2-7	CASREDRGNEQYF	TGTGCCAGCAGGGAGGACAGGGGTAACGAGCAGTACTTC
TRBV27	-	-	TRBJ2-7	CASSLLGQPTYEQYF	TGTGCCAGCAGTTTATTGGGCCAACCAACCTACGAGCAGTACTTC
TRBV29-1	few	TRBD1	TRBJ1-2	CSVEDRGGGYTF	TGCAGCGTTGAGGACAGGGGGGGTGGCTACACCTTC
TRBV6-6	-	-	TRBJ2-1	CASILTGTPLYNEQFF	TGTGCCAGCATCCTAACCGGGACTCCCTTATACAATGAGCAGTTCTTC
TRBV6-5	few	-	TRBJ2-7	CASRTGRFTYEQYF	TGTGCCAGCAGGACAGGACGGTTCACCTACGAGCAGTACTTC
TRBV6-4	-	TRBD2	TRBJ2-3	CASSDSRAGGADTQYF	TGTGCCAGCAGTGACTCGAGAGCGGGGGGGGCAGATACGCAGTATTTT
TRBV9	-	-	TRBJ1-1	CASSVVGTPNTEAFF	TGTGCCAGCAGCGTAGTTGGGACCCCGAACACTGAAGCTTTCTTT
TRBV10-3	-	-	TRBJ2-2	CAIGGHLNTGELFF	TGTGCCATCGGAGGACACCTAAACACCGGGGAGCTGTTTTTT
TRBV6-1	-	-	TRBJ1-1	CASSEESSRVTEAFF	TGTGCCAGCAGTGAAGAAAGTAGCAGGGTCACTGAAGCTTTCTTT
TRBV29-1	-	-	TRBJ1-5	CSVAGDPYQPQHF	TGCAGCGTTGCAGGGGACCCCTATCAGCCCCAGCATTTT
TRBV3-1/TRBV3-2	-	TRBD2	TRBJ2-7	CASSSRTSGRRYEQYF	TGTGCCAGCAGTTCCCGGACTAGCGGGCGGAGATACGAGCAGTACTTC
TRBV5-1	-	-	TRBJ1-4	CASSLGEVGAANEKLFF	TGCGCCAGCAGCTTGGGTGAAGTGGGTGCCGCTAATGAAAAACTGTTTTTT
TRBV2	once	-	TRBJ1-2	CASSPGNYGYTF	TGTGCCAGCAGTCCAGGGAACTATGGCTACACCTTC
TRBV11-3	-	-	TRBJ2-5	CASSLGGGGQETQYF	TGTGCCAGCAGCTTAGGAGGGGGGGGTCAAGAGACCCAGTACTTC
TRBV4-3	-	-	TRBJ1-6	CASSQDHRVGNSPLHF	TGCGCCAGCAGCCAAGATCACAGGGTCGGAAATTCACCCCTCCACTTT
TRBV27	once	TRBD1	TRBJ2-1	CASTGTGLPKSYNEQFF	TGTGCCAGCACTGGGACAGGGCTTCCAAAGTCCTACAATGAGCAGTTCTTC
TRBV30	-	-	TRBJ1-1	CAWSRGLNTEAFF	TGTGCCTGGAGCAGGGGATTGAACACTGAAGCTTTCTTT
TRBV19	once	TRBD1	TRBJ1-3	CASSTLQGARGNTIYF	TGTGCCAGTTCTACTTTACAGGGGGCGCGCGGAAACACCATATATTTT
TRBV27	-	-	TRBJ1-4	CASSLGAAGEEKLFF	TGTGCCAGCAGTTTAGGGGCAGCCGGCGAGGAAAAACTGTTTTTT